This T cell receptor beta chain appears in the sequencing data of a study of blood T cell repertoires in COVID-19. TCRdb keeps only in-frame clones here, not all; method: immunoSEQ multiplex PCR. The sample records tens of thousands of clones, 91% being singletons. On this clone itself: One end of the junction does not line up with germline, which may come from a read error.

Germline-derived CDR1 and CDR2 are SGHRS and YFSETQ. The CDR3 runs 14 residues. Sequencing was done on a sample of peripheral blood. This TCR derives from a human donor in a cohort sampled during active COVID-19. The chain employs TRBV5-1 and TRBJ2-5, with D perhaps TRBD1 (6 bases). Written as DNA, the CDR3 is TGCGCCAGCTGCTTGGGTGGGGGCTGGGAGACCCAGTACTTC. Residues: CASCLGGGWETQYF.